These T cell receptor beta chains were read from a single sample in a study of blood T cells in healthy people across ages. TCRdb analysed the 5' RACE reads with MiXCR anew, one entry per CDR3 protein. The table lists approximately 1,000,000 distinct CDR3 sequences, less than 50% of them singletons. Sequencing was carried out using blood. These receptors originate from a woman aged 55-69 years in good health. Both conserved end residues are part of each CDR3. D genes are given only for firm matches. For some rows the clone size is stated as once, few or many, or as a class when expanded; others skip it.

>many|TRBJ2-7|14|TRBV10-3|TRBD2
CAISPGTSGYEQYF
TGTGCCATCAGTCCCGGGACTAGCGGCTACGAGCAGTACTTC
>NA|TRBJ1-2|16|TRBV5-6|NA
CTSSTDRRRGAYGYTF
TGTACCAGCAGCACCGACAGACGGCGAGGGGCCTATGGCTACACCTTC
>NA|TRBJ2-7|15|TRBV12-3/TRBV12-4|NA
CASSLAGPAYNEQYF
TGTGCCAGCAGTTTGGCGGGACCAGCCTACAATGAGCAGTACTTC
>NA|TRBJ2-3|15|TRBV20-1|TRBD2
CGVSALAVETDTQYF
TGCGGTGTTAGCGCTCTAGCGGTAGAAACAGATACGCAGTATTTT
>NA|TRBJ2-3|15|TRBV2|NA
CASSAEGFSTDTQYF
TGTGCCAGCAGTGCGGAGGGGTTTAGCACAGATACGCAGTATTTT
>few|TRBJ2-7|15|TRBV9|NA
CASSVGFRVSDEQYF
TGTGCCAGCAGCGTAGGATTCAGGGTGTCCGACGAGCAGTACTTC
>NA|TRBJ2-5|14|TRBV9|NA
CASSVGGSYNEQYF
TGTGCCAGCAGCGTAGGGGGCTCCTACAATGAGCAGTACTTC
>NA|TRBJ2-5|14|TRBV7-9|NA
CASSIGRYSYGQYF
TGTGCCAGCAGCATTGGACGTTACTCCTACGGGCAGTACTTC
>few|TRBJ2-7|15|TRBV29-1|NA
CSVEADSTLGYEQYF
TGCAGCGTTGAGGCTGACTCAACCTTGGGGTACGAGCAGTACTTC
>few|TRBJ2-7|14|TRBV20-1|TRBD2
CSALAGGRPYEQYF
TGCAGTGCTTTAGCGGGAGGGCGCCCCTACGAGCAGTACTTC
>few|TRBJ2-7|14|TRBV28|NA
CASTIQGGTYEQYF
TGTGCCAGCACCATCCAGGGGGGGACCTACGAGCAGTACTTC
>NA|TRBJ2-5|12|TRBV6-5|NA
CASSLEGTDPYF
TGTGCCAGCAGTTTAGAAGGGACGGATCCGTACTTC
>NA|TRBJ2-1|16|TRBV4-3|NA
CASSSRRDAPYNEQFF
TGCGCCAGCAGCTCTCGCCGGGACGCCCCCTACAATGAGCAGTTCTTC
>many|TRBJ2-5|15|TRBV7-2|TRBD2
CASSSRTSGEETQYF
TGTGCCAGCAGCTCGAGGACTAGCGGAGAAGAGACCCAGTACTTC
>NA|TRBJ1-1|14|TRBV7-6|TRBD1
CASSPDRGKTEAFF
TGTGCCAGCAGCCCAGACAGGGGTAAGACTGAAGCTTTCTTT
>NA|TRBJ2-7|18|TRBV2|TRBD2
CASSEALLGSGRADEQYF
TGTGCCAGCAGTGAAGCGCTTCTGGGTAGCGGGAGGGCCGACGAGCAGTACTTC
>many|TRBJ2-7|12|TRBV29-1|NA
CSVMGGSYEQYF
TGCAGCGTTATGGGGGGATCCTACGAGCAGTACTTC
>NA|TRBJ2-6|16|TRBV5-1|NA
CASSSLDNSGANVLTF
TGCGCCAGCAGCTCCCTGGACAACTCTGGGGCCAACGTCCTGACTTTC
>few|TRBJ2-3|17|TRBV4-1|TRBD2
CASSPRASGGSTDTQYF
TGCGCCAGCAGTCCCCGGGCATCGGGAGGCAGCACAGATACGCAGTATTTT
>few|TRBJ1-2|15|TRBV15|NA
CATSRDSGTPYGYTF
TGTGCCACCAGCAGAGATTCCGGGACACCGTATGGCTACACCTTC
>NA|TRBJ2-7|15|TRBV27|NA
CASSLFQVSSYEQYF
TGTGCCAGCAGTCTATTCCAAGTGAGCTCCTACGAGCAGTACTTC
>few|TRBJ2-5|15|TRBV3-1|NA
CASSQVGGRQETQYF
TGTGCCAGCAGCCAAGTAGGGGGTCGACAAGAGACCCAGTACTTC
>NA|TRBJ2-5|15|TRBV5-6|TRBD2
CASSQRGHGEETQYF
TGTGCCAGCAGTCAGCGGGGGCACGGAGAAGAGACCCAGTACTTC
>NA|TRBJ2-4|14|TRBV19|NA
CASSGVWAKNIQYF
TGTGCCAGTAGTGGAGTCTGGGCCAAAAACATTCAGTACTTC
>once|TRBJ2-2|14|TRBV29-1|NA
CSVGVGGNTGELFF
TGCAGCGTTGGGGTAGGTGGAAACACCGGGGAGCTGTTTTTT